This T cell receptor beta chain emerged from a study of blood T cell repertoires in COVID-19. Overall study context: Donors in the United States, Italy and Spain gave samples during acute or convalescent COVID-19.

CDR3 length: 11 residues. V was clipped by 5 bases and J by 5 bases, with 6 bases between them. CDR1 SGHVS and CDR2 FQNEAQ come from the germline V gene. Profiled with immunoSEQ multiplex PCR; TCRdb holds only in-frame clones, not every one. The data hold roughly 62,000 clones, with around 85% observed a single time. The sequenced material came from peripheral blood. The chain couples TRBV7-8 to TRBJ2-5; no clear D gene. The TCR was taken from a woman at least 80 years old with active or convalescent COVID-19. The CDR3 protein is CASSARETQYF. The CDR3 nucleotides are TGTGCCAGCAGCGCGCGGGAGACCCAGTACTTC.